Reported below is one TCR beta chain. No antigen is known for it. TCRdb re-analysed the RT-PCR reads in MiXCR, keeping a single row per CDR3 protein. The data show about 700,000 distinct CDR3 sequences, around 14% seen once. The entry originates in a study of response to subunit inactivated influenza vaccine. Study-wide points: The study's authors posited that every seasonal influenza vaccination enlists few new T cells.

The CDR3 is 15 residues long. CDR1 SGHTA and CDR2 FQGNSA come from the germline V gene. Between the trimmed V and J ends, which lost 5 bases and 7 bases, there was a span of 18 bases. This TCR derives from a man in his fifties who received an inactivated influenza vaccine. The source was PBMCs from blood, collected about 12 days after vaccination. This chain uses TRBV7-2 with TRBJ2-1; D may be TRBD1 or TRBD2 (6 bases each). This CDR3 is CASSVDDGGLNEQFF. As DNA, the CDR3 is TGTGCCAGCAGCGTAGACGATGGGGGGCTGAATGAGCAGTTCTTC.